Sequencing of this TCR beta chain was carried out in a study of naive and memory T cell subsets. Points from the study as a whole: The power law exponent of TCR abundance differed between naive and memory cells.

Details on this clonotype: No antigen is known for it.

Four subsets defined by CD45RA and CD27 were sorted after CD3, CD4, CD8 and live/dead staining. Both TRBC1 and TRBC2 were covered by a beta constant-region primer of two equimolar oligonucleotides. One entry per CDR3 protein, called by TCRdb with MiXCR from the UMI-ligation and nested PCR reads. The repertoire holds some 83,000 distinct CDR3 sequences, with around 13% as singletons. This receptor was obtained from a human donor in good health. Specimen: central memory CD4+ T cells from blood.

For the CDR3, the DNA is TGCAGCGTTGGGCGCGGGAGTGTCACAGATACGCAGTATTTT. Translation: CSVGRGSVTDTQYF. The chain is built from TRBV29-1 and TRBJ2-3, with 7 bases matching TRBD2. V was pared by 4 bases and J by 2 bases, with 6 bases of the junction left unmatched. Germline V lookup: CDR1 SQVTM, CDR2 ANQGSEA. This CDR3 is 14 amino acids long.